A selection of T cell receptor beta chains follows, all from one sample in a study of somatic mutations in cytotoxic T cells in rheumatoid arthritis. The repertoire was sequenced with immunoSEQ multiplex PCR; TCRdb's copy has only in-frame clones and lacks some. The sample lists 15,000 to 20,000 clones, more than 60% occurring once. Sequencing input: CD8+ T cells sorted from blood. The receptors were sampled from a woman aged 55 to 70 in good health. Each CDR3 is given with its conserved first and last residue. A D gene is named only where the DNA matches it firmly. Size tells how often a clone was seen (once, few, many) or the class of an expanded clone, and some rows leave it out.

TRBJ2-7	TRBV4-2	-	large	TGTGCCAGCAGCTCTCAACCTGAGAGCTGGGGGTTCTACGAGCAGTACTTC	CASSSQPESWGFYEQYF
TRBJ1-2	TRBV27	TRBD1	few	TGTGCCAGCAGTAAGGGAACAGGGGCCTATGGCTACACCTTC	CASSKGTGAYGYTF
TRBJ1-3	TRBV6-5	-	-	TGTGCCAGCAGTACGGGACTCTCTGGAAACACCATATATTTT	CASSTGLSGNTIYF
TRBJ2-7	TRBV2	-	-	TGTGCCAGCAGTGAAATCCAGGCCGTAGGGGTCGGCGAGCAGTACTTC	CASSEIQAVGVGEQYF
TRBJ1-3	TRBV29-1	-	-	TGCAGCGTTGGCCCAGGCAGCTCTGGAAACACCATATATTTT	CSVGPGSSGNTIYF
TRBJ1-2	TRBV5-5	-	-	TGTGCCAGCAGCTGGGACCTTAACTATGGCTACACCTTC	CASSWDLNYGYTF
TRBJ1-1	TRBV19	TRBD1	-	TGTGCCAGTAGTATAGAGCAGGGGGACACTGAAGCTTTCTTT	CASSIEQGDTEAFF
TRBJ1-5	TRBV19	-	-	TGTGCCAGTAGTATCGGCCGGCCACTATATAGCAATCAGCCCCAGCATTTT	CASSIGRPLYSNQPQHF
TRBJ2-5	TRBV5-6	-	-	TGTGCCAGCAGCCCGGCCTTCGCGGTGGGGAAGACCCAGTACTTC	CASSPAFAVGKTQYF
TRBJ2-7	TRBV4-1	TRBD2	-	TGCGCCAGCAGCCATACTAGCGGGGGCACCTACGAGCAGTACTTC	CASSHTSGGTYEQYF
TRBJ2-7	TRBV5-6	TRBD1	large	TGTGCCAGCAGCTTTACAGGGGATTGGTACGAGCAGTACTTC	CASSFTGDWYEQYF
TRBJ2-2	TRBV6-1	TRBD2	-	TGTGCCAGCAGGAGACTAGCGGGAGACACCGGGGAGCTGTTTTTT	CASRRLAGDTGELFF
TRBJ2-7	TRBV2	-	-	TGTGCCAGCAGGGGGGCCTACGAGCAGTACTTC	CASRGAYEQYF
TRBJ2-1	TRBV27	TRBD2	-	TGTGCCAGCAGTTTAACTCTAGCGGACTCCTACAATGAGCAGTTCTTC	CASSLTLADSYNEQFF
TRBJ2-7	TRBV25-1	-	once	TGTGCCAGCAGTGGGCAACACGAGCAGTACTTC	CASSGQHEQYF
TRBJ1-2	TRBV6-5	-	-	TGTGCCAGCAGCCAAGGCCAGTCCTTGATGGATGGCTACACCTTC	CASSQGQSLMDGYTF
TRBJ2-7	TRBV18	TRBD1	-	TGTGCCAGCTCACCGTCGGACAGGGCTTACGAGCAGTACTTC	CASSPSDRAYEQYF
TRBJ1-2	TRBV15	-	-	TGTGCCACCAGCAGAGAGGCAGAGAGCTATTATGGCTACACCTTC	CATSREAESYYGYTF
TRBJ2-3	TRBV9	TRBD1	-	TGTGCCAGCAGCCGCGGGACAGGGGTAATGACAGATACGCAGTATTTT	CASSRGTGVMTDTQYF
TRBJ1-1	TRBV7-6	-	-	TGTGCCAGCAGCCCATCCCAAGGGACCGGCACTGAAGCTTTCTTT	CASSPSQGTGTEAFF
TRBJ2-7	TRBV27	TRBD2	-	TGTGCCAGCAGCCCGGGGACTAGCGGAAACTACGAGCAGTACTTC	CASSPGTSGNYEQYF
TRBJ1-2	TRBV6-1	-	-	TGTGCCAGCAGTATCGATGCGTTGGGCTACACCTTC	CASSIDALGYTF
TRBJ2-2	TRBV2	TRBD2	-	TGTGCCAGCATAGCGGGGGGCGCTAACACCGGGGAGCTGTTTTTT	CASIAGGANTGELFF
TRBJ1-5	TRBV6-1	-	-	TGTGCCAGCAGTGAGACGGACACCTATAGCAATCAGCCCCAGCATTTT	CASSETDTYSNQPQHF
TRBJ2-7	TRBV6-1	TRBD1	-	TGTGCCAGCAGTGGGACAGGGGGCTATTCCTACGAGCAGTACTTC	CASSGTGGYSYEQYF
TRBJ2-1	TRBV6-1	-	-	TGTGCCAGCAGTGAATGGAGCCAACCGAACAATGAGCAGTTCTTC	CASSEWSQPNNEQFF
TRBJ1-1	TRBV6-1	TRBD1	-	TGTGCCAGCAGTGAAGCTCCTGAACCGGGACAGGAAAGACTAGGGGCTTTCTTT	CASSEAPEPGQERLGAFF
TRBJ2-4	TRBV5-6	-	-	TGTGCCAGCAGCTGCACATACAGGGAACTAGCCAAAAACATTCAGTACTTC	CASSCTYRELAKNIQYF
TRBJ1-1	TRBV6-5	-	-	TGTGCCAGCACCACAGACCCGAACACTGAAGCTTTCTTT	CASTTDPNTEAFF
TRBJ2-1	TRBV19	TRBD2	few	TGTGCCAGTAGTCCACAGGGACTAGAATACAATGAGCAGTTCTTC	CASSPQGLEYNEQFF
TRBJ1-6	TRBV6-5	-	few	TGTGCCAGCAGCCCCCGACCCTATAATTCACCCCTCCACTTT	CASSPRPYNSPLHF
TRBJ2-7	TRBV7-9	-	-	TGTGCCAGCAGCCTAGGACTGTCCTACGAGCAGTACTTC	CASSLGLSYEQYF
TRBJ1-1	TRBV6-1	TRBD1	-	TGTGCCAGCAGTGAACTCCCAGGGGGAAACACTGAAGCTTTCTTT	CASSELPGGNTEAFF
TRBJ1-1	TRBV7-8	-	few	TGTGCCAGCAGCTCGAGACAGGACACGAACACTGAAGCTTTCTTT	CASSSRQDTNTEAFF
TRBJ2-3	TRBV6-4	TRBD2	-	TGTGCCAGCAGTGCAGAGGAGGGAGGGGCAGATACGCAGTATTTT	CASSAEEGGADTQYF
TRBJ2-7	TRBV7-9	TRBD1	few	TGTGCCAGCAGCCTTACTGGGCAGGGGGTAACCTACGAGCAGTACTTC	CASSLTGQGVTYEQYF
TRBJ1-2	TRBV11-2	-	-	TGTGCCAGCAGCTTAGATCTCACCGATGGCTACACCTTC	CASSLDLTDGYTF
TRBJ2-2	TRBV7-9	-	few	TGTGCCAGCAGCTTAGGCGGGCCACGCTTAGGGGAGCTGTTTTTT	CASSLGGPRLGELFF